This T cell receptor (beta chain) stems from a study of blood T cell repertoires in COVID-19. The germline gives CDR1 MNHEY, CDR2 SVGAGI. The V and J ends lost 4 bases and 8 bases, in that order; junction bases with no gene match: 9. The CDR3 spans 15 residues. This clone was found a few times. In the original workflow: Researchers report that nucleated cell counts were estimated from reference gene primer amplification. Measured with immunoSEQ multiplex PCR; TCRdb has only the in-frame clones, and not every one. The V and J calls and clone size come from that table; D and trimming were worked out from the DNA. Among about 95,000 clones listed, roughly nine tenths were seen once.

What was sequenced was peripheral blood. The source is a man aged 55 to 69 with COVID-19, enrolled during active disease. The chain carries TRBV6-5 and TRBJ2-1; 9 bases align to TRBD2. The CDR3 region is CASSSGLARDYEQFF. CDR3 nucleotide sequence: TGTGCCAGCAGTTCCGGACTAGCGAGAGACTATGAGCAGTTCTTC.